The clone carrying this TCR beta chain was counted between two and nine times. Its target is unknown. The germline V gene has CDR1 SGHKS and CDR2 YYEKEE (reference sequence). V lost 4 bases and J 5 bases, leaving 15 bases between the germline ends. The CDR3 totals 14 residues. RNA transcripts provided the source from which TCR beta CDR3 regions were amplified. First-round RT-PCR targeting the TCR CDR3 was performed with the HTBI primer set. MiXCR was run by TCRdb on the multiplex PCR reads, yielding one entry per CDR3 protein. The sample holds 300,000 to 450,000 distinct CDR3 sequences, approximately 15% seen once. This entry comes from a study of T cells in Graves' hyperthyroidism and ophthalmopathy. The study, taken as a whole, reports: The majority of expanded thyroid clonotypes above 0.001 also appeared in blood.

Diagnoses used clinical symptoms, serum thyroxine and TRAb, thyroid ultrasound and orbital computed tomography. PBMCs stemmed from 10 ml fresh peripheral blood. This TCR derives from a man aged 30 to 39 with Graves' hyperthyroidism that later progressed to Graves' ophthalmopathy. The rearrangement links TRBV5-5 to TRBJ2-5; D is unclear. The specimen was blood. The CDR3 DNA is TGTGCCAGCAGCCTTACATCCGTGGAGGAGACCCAGTACTTC. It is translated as CASSLTSVEETQYF.